The clone carrying this TCR beta chain has just a few counts. Clones were read by immunoSEQ multiplex PCR, and TCRdb kept only the in-frame ones, dropping some. The sample shows approximately 270,000 clones, approximately 83% of them seen only once. This specimen belongs to a study of blood T cell repertoires in COVID-19. The sequence was obtained from a woman in her 50s who had recovered from COVID-19. The sequencing sample was made of PBMCs or T cells enriched from blood (not recorded which).

The CDR3 nucleotides are TGTGCCAGCAGTCTTTCAGGGGTGGGCTACACCTTC. This codes for CASSLSGVGYTF. V and J are TRBV27 and TRBJ1-2, with D perhaps TRBD1 (6 bases). CDR1 and CDR2 from the germline V gene are MNHEY and SMNVEV (reference sequence). The CDR3 runs to 12 residues. The V gene lost 5 bases and the J gene lost 8 bases, with 12 bases spanning the gap.